The clone carrying this T cell receptor beta chain was seen repeatedly, ten times or more. Its antigen remains unidentified. The data belong to a study of T cells in Graves' hyperthyroidism and ophthalmopathy. Study-wide background: Peripheral blood was collected at initial diagnosis, before any treatment. Study observations and caveats: Ophthalmopathy cases were set apart from stable hyperthyroidism by a 13 V-J model.

Clinical symptoms, serum thyroxine, TRAb, thyroid ultrasound and orbital computed tomography informed diagnoses. When hyperthyroidism was first diagnosed, the blood sample was taken, preceding any ophthalmopathy symptoms. The ends were cut back, 0 bases at V and 1 base at J, with 12 bases in the middle. This CDR3 comprises 16 residues. The germline gives CDR1 GTSNPN, CDR2 SVGIG (reference sequence). TCR beta CDR3 regions were amplified from RNA transcripts. During a first-round RT-PCR of the TCR CDR3, the HTBI primer set was used. TCRdb called the multiplex PCR reads again in MiXCR, with one record for every CDR3 protein. The sample shows about 160,000 distinct CDR3 sequences, 9.4% of them seen only once.

The receptor was isolated from a woman between 18 and 29 years old with Graves' hyperthyroidism that later progressed to Graves' ophthalmopathy. Sequenced material: blood. The J gene is TRBJ2-2, the V gene TRBV30; D is possibly TRBD2 (7 bases). The CDR3 loop is CAWSVGGGGNTGELFF. As DNA, the CDR3 is TGTGCCTGGAGTGTTGGGGGCGGGGGGAACACCGGGGAGCTGTTTTTT.